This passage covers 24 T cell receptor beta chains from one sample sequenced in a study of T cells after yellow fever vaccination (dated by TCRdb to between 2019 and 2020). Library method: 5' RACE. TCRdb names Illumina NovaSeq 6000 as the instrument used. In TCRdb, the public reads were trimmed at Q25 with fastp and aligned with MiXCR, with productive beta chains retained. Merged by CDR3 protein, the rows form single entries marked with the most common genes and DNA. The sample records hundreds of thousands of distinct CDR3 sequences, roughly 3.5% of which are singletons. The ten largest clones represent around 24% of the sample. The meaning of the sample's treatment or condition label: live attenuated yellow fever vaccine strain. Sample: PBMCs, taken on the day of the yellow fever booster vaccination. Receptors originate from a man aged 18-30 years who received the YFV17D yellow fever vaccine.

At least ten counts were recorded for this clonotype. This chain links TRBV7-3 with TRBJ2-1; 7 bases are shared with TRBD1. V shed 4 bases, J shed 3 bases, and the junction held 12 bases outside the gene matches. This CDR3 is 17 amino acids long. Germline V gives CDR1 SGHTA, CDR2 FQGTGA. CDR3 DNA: TGTGCCAGCAGCTCCCAGGGGAAGGGGGCCTTCTACAATGAGCAGTTCTTC. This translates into CASSSQGKGAFYNEQFF.

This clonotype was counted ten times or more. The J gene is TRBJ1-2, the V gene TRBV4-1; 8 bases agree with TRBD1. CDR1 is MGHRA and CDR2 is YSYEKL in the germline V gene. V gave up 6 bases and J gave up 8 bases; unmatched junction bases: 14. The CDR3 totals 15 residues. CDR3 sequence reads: CASRPPGQGAKGYTF. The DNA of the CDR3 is TGCGCCAGCAGACCGCCCGGGCAGGGGGCAAAAGGCTACACCTTC.

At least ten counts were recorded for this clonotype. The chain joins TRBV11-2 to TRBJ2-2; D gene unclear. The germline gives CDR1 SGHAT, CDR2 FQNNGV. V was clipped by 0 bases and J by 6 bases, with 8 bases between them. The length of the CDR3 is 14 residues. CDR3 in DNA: TGTGCCAGCAGCTTAGATACGGTCCCCGGGGAGCTGTTTTTT. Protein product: CASSLDTVPGELFF.

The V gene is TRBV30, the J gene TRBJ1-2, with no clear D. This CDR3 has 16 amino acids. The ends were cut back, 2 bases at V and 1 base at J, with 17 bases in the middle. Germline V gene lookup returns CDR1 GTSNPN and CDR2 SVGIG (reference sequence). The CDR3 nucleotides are TGTGCCTGGAGTATGGCAGGCAAAAACTTTAACTATGGCTACACCTTC. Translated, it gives CAWSMAGKNFNYGYTF.

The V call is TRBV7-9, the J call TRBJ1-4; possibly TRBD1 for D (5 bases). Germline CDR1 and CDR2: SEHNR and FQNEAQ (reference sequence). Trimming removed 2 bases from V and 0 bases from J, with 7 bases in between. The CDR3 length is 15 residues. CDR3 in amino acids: CASSLSRATNEKLFF. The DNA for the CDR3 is TGTGCCAGCAGCTTATCCAGGGCAACTAATGAAAAACTGTTTTTT. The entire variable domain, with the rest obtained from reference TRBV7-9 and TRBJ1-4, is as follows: DTGVSQNPRHKITKRGQNVTFRCDPISEHNRLYWYRQTLGQGPEFLTYFQNEAQLEKSRLLSDRFSAERPKGSFSTLEIQRTEQGDSAMYLCASSLSRATNEKLFFGSGTQLSVL.

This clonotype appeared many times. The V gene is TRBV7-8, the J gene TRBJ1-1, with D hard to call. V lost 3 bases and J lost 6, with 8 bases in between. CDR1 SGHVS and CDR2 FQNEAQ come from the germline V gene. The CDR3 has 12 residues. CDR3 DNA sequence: TGTGCCAGCAGCTTCGGGTTCTCTGAAGCTTTCTTT. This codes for CASSFGFSEAFF.

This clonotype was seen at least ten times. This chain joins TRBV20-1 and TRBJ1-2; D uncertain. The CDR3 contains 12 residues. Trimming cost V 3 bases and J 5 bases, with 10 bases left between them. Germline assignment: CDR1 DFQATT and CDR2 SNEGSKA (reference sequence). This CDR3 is CSARSGLYGYTF. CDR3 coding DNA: TGCAGTGCTAGGTCCGGCCTTTATGGCTACACCTTC.

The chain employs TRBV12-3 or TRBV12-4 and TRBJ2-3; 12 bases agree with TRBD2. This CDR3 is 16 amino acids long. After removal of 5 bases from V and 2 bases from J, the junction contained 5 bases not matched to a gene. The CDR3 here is CASSDTSGGNTDTQYF. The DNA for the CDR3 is TGTGCCAGCAGTGACACTAGCGGGGGGAACACAGATACGCAGTATTTT.

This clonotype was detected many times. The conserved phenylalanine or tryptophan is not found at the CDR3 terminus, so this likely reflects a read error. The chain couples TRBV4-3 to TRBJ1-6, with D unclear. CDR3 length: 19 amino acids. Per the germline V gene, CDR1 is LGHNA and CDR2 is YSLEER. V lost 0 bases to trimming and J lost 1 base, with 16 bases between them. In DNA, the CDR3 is TGCGCCAGCAGCCAAGATACTCCAACACCAGGATCCTATAATTCACCCCTCCACCTT. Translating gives CASSQDTPTPGSYNSPLHL.

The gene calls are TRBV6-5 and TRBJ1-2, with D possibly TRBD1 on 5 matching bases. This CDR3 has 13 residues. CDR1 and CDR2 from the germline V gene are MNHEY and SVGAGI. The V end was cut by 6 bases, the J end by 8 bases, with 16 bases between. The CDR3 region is CASSPTGYGGYTF. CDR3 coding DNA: TGTGCCAGCAGCCCTACAGGTTATGGCGGCTACACCTTC.

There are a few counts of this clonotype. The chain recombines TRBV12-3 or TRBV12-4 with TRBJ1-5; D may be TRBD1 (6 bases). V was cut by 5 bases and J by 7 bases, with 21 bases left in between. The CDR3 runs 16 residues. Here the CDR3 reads CASSPLQGSDRQPQHF. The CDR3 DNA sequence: TGTGCCAGCAGTCCCTTACAGGGATCCGACAGGCAGCCCCAGCATTTT.

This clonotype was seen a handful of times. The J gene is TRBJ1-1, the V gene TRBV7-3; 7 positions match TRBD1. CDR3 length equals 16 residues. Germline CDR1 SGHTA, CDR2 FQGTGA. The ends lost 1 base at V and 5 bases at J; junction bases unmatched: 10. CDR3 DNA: TGTGCCAGCAGCTTAAGAGATACCAGGGGGAAAACTGAAGCTTTCTTT. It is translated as CASSLRDTRGKTEAFF.

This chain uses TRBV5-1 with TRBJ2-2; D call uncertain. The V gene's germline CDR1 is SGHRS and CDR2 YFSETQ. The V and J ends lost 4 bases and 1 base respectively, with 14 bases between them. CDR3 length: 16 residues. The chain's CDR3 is CASSADLRMNTGELFF. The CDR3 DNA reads TGCGCCAGCAGCGCCGATTTGCGGATGAACACCGGGGAGCTGTTTTTT. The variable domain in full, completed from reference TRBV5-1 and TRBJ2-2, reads KAGVTQTPRYLIKTRGQQVTLSCSPISGHRSVSWYQQTPGQGLQFLFEYFSETQRNKGNFPGRFSGRQFSNSRSEMNVSTLELGDSALYLCASSADLRMNTGELFFGEGSRLTVL.

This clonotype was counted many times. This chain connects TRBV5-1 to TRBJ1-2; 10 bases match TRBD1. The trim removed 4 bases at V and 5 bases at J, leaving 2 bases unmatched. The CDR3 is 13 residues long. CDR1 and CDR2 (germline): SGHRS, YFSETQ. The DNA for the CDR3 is TGCGCCAGCAGCCAGGGACAGGGGTATGGCTACACCTTC. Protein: CASSQGQGYGYTF.

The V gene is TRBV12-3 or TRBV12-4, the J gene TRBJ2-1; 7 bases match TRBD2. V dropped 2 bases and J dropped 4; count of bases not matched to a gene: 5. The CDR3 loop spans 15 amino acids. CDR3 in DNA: TGTGCCAGCAGTTTAATCGCTAGCGGATACAATGAGCAGTTCTTC. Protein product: CASSLIASGYNEQFF.

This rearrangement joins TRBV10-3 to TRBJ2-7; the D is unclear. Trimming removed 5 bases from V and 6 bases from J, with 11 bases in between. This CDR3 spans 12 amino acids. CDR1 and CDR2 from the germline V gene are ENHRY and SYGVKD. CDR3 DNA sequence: TGTGCCATCAGTACGCCGGGTCTCGAGCAGTACGTC. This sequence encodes CAISTPGLEQYV.

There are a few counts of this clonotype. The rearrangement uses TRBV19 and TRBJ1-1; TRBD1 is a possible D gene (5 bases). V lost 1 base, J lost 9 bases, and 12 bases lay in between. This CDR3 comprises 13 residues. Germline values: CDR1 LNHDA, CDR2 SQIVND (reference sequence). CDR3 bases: TGTGCCAGTAGTATAGGCCCAGGGAGAAAAGCTTTCTTT. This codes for CASSIGPGRKAFF.

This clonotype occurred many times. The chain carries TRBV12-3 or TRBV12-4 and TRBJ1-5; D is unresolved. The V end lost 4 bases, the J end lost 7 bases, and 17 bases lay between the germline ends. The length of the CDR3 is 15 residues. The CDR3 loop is CASSSFGLGWQPQHF. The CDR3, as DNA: TGTGCCAGCAGTTCATTCGGGTTGGGTTGGCAGCCCCAGCATTTT.

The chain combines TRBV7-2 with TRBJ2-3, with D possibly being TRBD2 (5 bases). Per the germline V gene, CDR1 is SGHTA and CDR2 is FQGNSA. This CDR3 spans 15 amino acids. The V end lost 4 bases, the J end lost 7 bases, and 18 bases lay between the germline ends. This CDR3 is CASSSPGTKRYTQYF. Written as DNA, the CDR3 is TGTGCCAGCAGCTCTCCGGGAACCAAACGATATACGCAGTATTTT.

In DNA form, the CDR3 reads TGTGCCAGCTCACCCGGGACAGGGAACCCCTACGAGCAGTACTTC. Translated, it gives CASSPGTGNPYEQYF. This chain links TRBV18 with TRBJ2-7; 9 bases are a match to TRBD1. This CDR3 contains 15 residues. With V trimmed by 3 bases and J by 2 bases, 5 bases remained unmatched. The germline V gene encodes CDR1 KGHSH and CDR2 LQKENI. The variable domain in full, completed from reference TRBV18 and TRBJ2-7, reads NAGVMQNPRHLVRRRGQEARLRCSPMKGHSHVYWYRQLPEEGLKFMVYLQKENIIDESGMPKERFSAEFPKEGPSILRIQQVVRGDSAAYFCASSPGTGNPYEQYFGPGTRLTVT.

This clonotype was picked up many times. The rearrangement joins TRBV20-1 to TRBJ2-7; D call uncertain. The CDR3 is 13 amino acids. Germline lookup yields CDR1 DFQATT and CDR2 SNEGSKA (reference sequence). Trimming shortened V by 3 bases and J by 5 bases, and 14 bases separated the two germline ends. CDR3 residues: CSASVGFSHEQYV. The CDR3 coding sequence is TGCAGTGCTAGTGTGGGATTTTCCCACGAGCAGTACGTC.

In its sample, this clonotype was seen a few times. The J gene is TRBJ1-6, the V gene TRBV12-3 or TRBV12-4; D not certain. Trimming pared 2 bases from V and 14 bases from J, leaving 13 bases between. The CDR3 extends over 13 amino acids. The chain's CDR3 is CASSLWNRSALHF. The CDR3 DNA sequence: TGTGCCAGCAGTTTATGGAACCGATCGGCCCTCCACTTT.

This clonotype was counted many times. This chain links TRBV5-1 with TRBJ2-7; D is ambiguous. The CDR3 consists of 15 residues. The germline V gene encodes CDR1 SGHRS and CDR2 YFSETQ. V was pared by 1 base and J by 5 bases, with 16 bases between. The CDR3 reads CASSLQVWVSDEQYF. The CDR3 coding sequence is TGCGCCAGCAGCTTGCAGGTTTGGGTGAGCGACGAGCAGTACTTC.

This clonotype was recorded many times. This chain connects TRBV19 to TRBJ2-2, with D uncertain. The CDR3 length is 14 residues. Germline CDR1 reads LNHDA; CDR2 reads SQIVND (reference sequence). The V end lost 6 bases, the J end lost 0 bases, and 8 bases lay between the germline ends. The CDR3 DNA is TGTGCCAGTAGAAGATTCACGAACACCGGGGAGCTGTTTTTT. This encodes CASRRFTNTGELFF.